At least ten counts were recorded for the clone carrying this T cell receptor beta chain. As yet, its antigen is unknown. The data are from a study of T cell repertoires in cytomegalovirus infection. Study-level information: An indication of both CMV infection and matching HLA type came from public TCR beta signatures. Study outcomes and limitations: There were carriers of CMV plus the relevant HLA, and cumulative public TCR beta family frequency identified them. HLA-C-restricted CMV-specific TCR beta clonotypes prevailed in the ex vivo response.

Germline V gene data show CDR1 as SGHTA and CDR2 as FQGNSA. The CDR3 runs to 14 residues. V dropped 5 bases and J dropped 8 bases, with 18 bases sitting between them. TCRdb reprocessed the reads via MiXCR and lists one record per CDR3 protein. Among some 700,000 distinct CDR3 sequences, 33% were seen once, and the ten largest hold around a sixth. This sequence joins TRBV7-2 and TRBJ1-1; tentatively, D is TRBD1 (6 bases). This TCR came from a human donor in good health (CMV status not recorded). Some clones in this sample may be carry-over from other donors' samples. The sample here was cultured PBMCs, taken from culture after CMV antigen stimulation. The CDR3 nucleotides read TGTGCCAGCAGCCTTACAGGGCCCCGGGGGGAAGCTTTCTTT. It specifies CASSLTGPRGEAFF.